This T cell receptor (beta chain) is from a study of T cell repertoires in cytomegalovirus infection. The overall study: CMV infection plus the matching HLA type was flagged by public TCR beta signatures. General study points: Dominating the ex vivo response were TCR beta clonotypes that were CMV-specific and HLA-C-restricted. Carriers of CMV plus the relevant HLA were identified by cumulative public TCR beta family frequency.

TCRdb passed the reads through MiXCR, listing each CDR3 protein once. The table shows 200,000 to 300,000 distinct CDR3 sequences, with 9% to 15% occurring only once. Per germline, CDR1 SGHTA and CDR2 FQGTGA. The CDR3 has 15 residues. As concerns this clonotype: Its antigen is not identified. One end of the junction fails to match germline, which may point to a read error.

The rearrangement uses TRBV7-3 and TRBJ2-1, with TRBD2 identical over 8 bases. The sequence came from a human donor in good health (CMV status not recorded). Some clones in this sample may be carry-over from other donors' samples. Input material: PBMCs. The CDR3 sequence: CASALAGHTNKEQFF. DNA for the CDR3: TGTGCCAGTGCTTTAGCGGGGCATACCAACAAGGAGCAGTTCTTC.